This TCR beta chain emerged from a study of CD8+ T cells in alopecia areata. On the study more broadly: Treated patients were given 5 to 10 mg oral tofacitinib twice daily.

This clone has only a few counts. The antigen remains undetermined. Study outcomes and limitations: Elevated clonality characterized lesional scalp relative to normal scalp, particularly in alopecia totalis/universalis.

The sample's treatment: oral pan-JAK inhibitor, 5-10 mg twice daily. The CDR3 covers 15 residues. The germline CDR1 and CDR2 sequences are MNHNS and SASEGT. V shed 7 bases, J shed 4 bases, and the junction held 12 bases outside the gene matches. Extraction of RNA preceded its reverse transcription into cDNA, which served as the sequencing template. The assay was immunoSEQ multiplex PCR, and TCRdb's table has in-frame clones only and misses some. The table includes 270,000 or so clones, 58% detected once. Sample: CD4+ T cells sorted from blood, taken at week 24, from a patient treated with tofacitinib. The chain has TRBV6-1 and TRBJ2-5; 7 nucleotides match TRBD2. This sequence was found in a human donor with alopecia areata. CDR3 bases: TGTGCCAGCAAGTGGAGGGAGGGTACAGGAGAGACCCAGTACTTC. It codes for CASKWREGTGETQYF.